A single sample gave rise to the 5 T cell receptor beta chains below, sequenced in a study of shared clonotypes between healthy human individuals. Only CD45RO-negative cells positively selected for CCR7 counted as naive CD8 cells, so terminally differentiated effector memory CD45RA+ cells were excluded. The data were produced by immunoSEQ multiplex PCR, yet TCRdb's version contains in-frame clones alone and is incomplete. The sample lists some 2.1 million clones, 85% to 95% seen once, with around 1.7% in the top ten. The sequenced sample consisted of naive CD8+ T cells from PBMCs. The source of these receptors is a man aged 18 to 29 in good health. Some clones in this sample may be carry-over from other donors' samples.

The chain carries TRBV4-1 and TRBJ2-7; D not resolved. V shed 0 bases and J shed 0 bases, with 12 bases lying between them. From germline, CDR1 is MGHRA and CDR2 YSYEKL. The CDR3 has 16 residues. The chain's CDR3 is CASSQDLAGLSYEQYF. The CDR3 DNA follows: TGCGCCAGCAGCCAAGATCTGGCAGGTCTCTCCTACGAGCAGTACTTC.

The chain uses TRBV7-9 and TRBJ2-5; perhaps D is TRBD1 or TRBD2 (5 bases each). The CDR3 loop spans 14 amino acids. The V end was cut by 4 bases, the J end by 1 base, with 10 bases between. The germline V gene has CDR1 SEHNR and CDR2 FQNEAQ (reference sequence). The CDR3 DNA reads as TGTGCCAGCAGCTCCCCCGGGACCCAAGAGACCCAGTACTTC. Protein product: CASSSPGTQETQYF.

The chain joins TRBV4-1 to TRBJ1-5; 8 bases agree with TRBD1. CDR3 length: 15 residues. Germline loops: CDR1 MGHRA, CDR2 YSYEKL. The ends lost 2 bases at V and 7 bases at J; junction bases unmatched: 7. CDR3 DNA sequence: TGCGCCAGCAGCCAATCCTGGGCAGGGGGCCAGCCCCAGCATTTT. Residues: CASSQSWAGGQPQHF.

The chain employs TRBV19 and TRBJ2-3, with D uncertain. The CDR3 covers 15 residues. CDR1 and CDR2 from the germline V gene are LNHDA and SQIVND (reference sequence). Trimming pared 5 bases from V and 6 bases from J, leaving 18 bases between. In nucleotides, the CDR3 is TGTGCCAGTAGTGAAAAGAGCCCCCGAAGGGATACGCAGTATTTT. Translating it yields CASSEKSPRRDTQYF.

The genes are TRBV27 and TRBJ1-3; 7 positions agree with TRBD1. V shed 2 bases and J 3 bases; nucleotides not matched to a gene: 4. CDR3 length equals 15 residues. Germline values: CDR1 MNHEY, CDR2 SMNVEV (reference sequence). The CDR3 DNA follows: TGTGCCAGCAGTTTAAGACAGGGAAATGGAAACACCATATATTTT. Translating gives CASSLRQGNGNTIYF.